This paragraph reports one TCR beta chain. This sample stems from a study of control samples from healthy donors and cancer patients. Method: immunoSEQ multiplex PCR; TCRdb's copy keeps in-frame clones and lacks some. This table has about 96,000 clones, 85% to 95% appearing once. CDR3 size: 14 residues. Between the trimmed V and J ends, which lost 2 bases and 1 base, there was a span of 6 bases. Germline V lookup: CDR1 SGHKS, CDR2 YYEKEE (reference sequence). The chain uses TRBV5-5 and TRBJ2-2; perhaps TRBD1 as D (5 bases). Specimen: blood. The receptor's source is a man between 18 and 29 years old in good health. The CDR3 here is CASSFGQNTGELFF. Here the CDR3 DNA reads TGTGCCAGCAGCTTCGGACAGAACACCGGGGAGCTGTTTTTT.